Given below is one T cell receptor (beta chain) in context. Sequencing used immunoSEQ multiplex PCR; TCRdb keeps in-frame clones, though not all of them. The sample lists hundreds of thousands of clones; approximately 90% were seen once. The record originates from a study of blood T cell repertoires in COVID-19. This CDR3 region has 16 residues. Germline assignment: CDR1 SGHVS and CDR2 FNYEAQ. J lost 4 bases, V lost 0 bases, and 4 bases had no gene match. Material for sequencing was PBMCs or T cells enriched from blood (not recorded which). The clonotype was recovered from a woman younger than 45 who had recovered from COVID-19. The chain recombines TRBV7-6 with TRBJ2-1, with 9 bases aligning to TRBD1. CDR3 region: CASSLAWGQGYNEQFF. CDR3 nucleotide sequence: TGTGCCAGCAGCTTAGCCTGGGGACAGGGATACAATGAGCAGTTCTTC.